The 25 T cell receptor beta chains in this list originate from one sample, sequenced in a study of prognosis after radiotherapy for stage I lung cancer. The TCR beta CDR3 region was amplified from genomic DNA, with two rounds of multiplex PCR being used for the amplification. Amplification during the initial PCR round employed primers specific to each TRBV and TRBJ gene. MiXCR, applied by TCRdb to the multiplex PCR reads, yields one record per CDR3 protein. The data show about 15,000 distinct CDR3 sequences, more than 35% seen once. The specimen comprised PBMCs, sampled before or after stereotactic body radiation therapy (not recorded which). These receptors were obtained from a donor at least 50 years old with non-small cell lung cancer.

In the case of this clonotype: A far larger clone is off by one base, so a read error is likely. The rearrangement links TRBV6-2 or TRBV6-3 to TRBJ1-4; tentative D call: TRBD1 (5 bases). Germline-derived CDR1 and CDR2 are MNHEY and SVGEGT. The CDR3 contains 15 residues. The chain's CDR3 is CANSYSAGPNEKLFF. The CDR3 nucleotides read TGTGCCAACAGTTACTCTGCGGGGCCGAATGAAAAACTGTTTTTT.

The chain uses TRBV29-1 and TRBJ2-5; 7 positions match TRBD2. V gave up 3 bases and J gave up 2 bases; unmatched junction bases: 3. Germline V lookup: CDR1 SQVTM, CDR2 ANQGSEA. The length of the CDR3 is 13 residues. The CDR3 loop is CSVDGGWQETQYF. CDR3 in DNA: TGCAGCGTTGACGGGGGGTGGCAAGAGACCCAGTACTTC. Full variable domain (remainder filled in from reference TRBV29-1 and TRBJ2-5): SAVISQKPSRDICQRGTSLTIQCQVDSQVTMMFWYRQQPGQSLTLIATANQGSEATYESGFVIDKFPISRPNLTFSTLTVSNMSPEDSSIYLCSVDGGWQETQYFGPGTRLLVL.

This clonotype came up many times. The rearrangement uses TRBV4-2 and TRBJ2-2, with D unresolved. Germline loops: CDR1 LGHNA, CDR2 YNFKEQ. The V end was cut by 0 bases, the J end by 0 bases, with 8 bases between. The CDR3 is made up of 16 amino acids. CDR3 sequence (DNA): TGTGCCAGCAGCCAAGAAAGGCTACCGAACACCGGGGAGCTGTTTTTT. Translated: CASSQERLPNTGELFF.

This clonotype was seen ten or more times. V gene TRBV18 combines with J gene TRBJ1-1; a weak D match, TRBD1 (6 bases). The ends were cut back, 5 bases at V and 4 bases at J, with 14 bases in the middle. CDR3 length: 14 residues. The germline gives CDR1 KGHSH, CDR2 LQKENI. CDR3 sequence: CASSSETGSTEAFF. Here the CDR3 DNA reads TGTGCCAGCTCATCGGAGACAGGATCCACTGAAGCTTTCTTT.

A word on this clonotype: A much larger clone lies one base from this, so it may be a read error. This chain joins TRBV4-1 and TRBJ2-3; 8 bases align to TRBD1. CDR3 length equals 16 residues. Germline CDR1 reads MGHRA; CDR2 reads YSYEKL. CDR3 amino acids: CDSSTADRGYTDTQYF. The CDR3 DNA follows: TGCGACAGCAGCACCGCCGACAGGGGTTACACAGATACGCAGTATTTT.

Turning to this clonotype: This could be a read error, since a much larger clone is one nucleotide away. The rearrangement joins TRBV5-8 to TRBJ2-4, with 7 positions matching TRBD1. CDR1 and CDR2 (germline): SGHTS, YDEGEE. The CDR3 is made up of 16 amino acids. The CDR3, as DNA: TGTTCCAGCAGTCCCGGACAGGCGTTAGCCAAAAACATTCAGTACTTC. This codes for CSSSPGQALAKNIQYF.

Ten or more counts support this clonotype. The J gene is TRBJ1-4, the V gene TRBV5-1; the match to TRBD1 covers 9 bases. This CDR3 has 14 amino acids. In germline, CDR1 is SGHRS, CDR2 YFSETQ. Unmatched junction bases numbered 1, after V lost 2 bases and J lost 5 bases. The CDR3 spells CASSFGTGNEKLFF. As DNA, the CDR3 is TGCGCCAGCAGCTTTGGGACAGGGAATGAAAAACTGTTTTTT.

The V call is TRBV30, the J call TRBJ2-7, with D tentatively TRBD2 (6 bases). Trimming took 4 bases from V and 4 from J, leaving 14 bases between them. The CDR3 contains 13 residues. CDR1 is GTSNPN, CDR2 SVGIG, per germline (reference sequence). In DNA form, the CDR3 reads TGTGCCTGGAAGGCCAGGGAGGTTTACGAGCAGTACTTC. Amino acids: CAWKAREVYEQYF.

This chain connects TRBV5-1 to TRBJ2-5; 9 positions agree with TRBD2. From germline, CDR1 is SGHRS and CDR2 YFSETQ. After removal of 0 bases from V and 8 bases from J, the junction contained 5 bases not matched to a gene. CDR3 length: 14 residues. CDR3 nucleotide sequence: TGCGCCAGCAGCTTGGATGCAGCGGGAGGAACCCAGTACTTC. Translation gives CASSLDAAGGTQYF. Variable domain in full (rest from reference TRBV5-1 and TRBJ2-5): KAGVTQTPRYLIKTRGQQVTLSCSPISGHRSVSWYQQTPGQGLQFLFEYFSETQRNKGNFPGRFSGRQFSNSRSEMNVSTLELGDSALYLCASSLDAAGGTQYFGPGTRLLVL.

This clonotype has a count of ten or more. The rearrangement joins TRBV28 to TRBJ1-2, with TRBD1 matching over 9 bases. Germline CDR1 MDHEN, CDR2 SYDVKM. The CDR3 covers 12 residues. After removal of 8 bases from V and 7 bases from J, the junction contained 5 bases not matched to a gene. The CDR3: CASGDRVGGYTF. CDR3 in DNA: TGTGCCAGCGGGGACAGGGTGGGTGGCTACACCTTC.

The genes are TRBV5-1 and TRBJ2-7; D might be TRBD2 (5 bases). Germline CDR1 and CDR2: SGHRS and YFSETQ. Between the trimmed V and J ends, which lost 0 bases and 7 bases, there was a span of 8 bases. CDR3 length equals 12 residues. Here the CDR3 DNA reads TGCGCCAGCAGCTTGGACGGGGTTGAGCAGTACTTC. This sequence encodes CASSLDGVEQYF.

The rearrangement joins TRBV7-9 to TRBJ2-3; 7 bases match TRBD2. The germline V gene encodes CDR1 SEHNR and CDR2 FQNEAQ (reference sequence). The CDR3 is 16 amino acids. V gave up 2 bases and J gave up 0 bases; unmatched junction bases: 5. The CDR3 nucleotides read TGTGCCAGCAGCTTAACGCTCGGGGGGAGCACAGATACGCAGTATTTT. Encoded protein: CASSLTLGGSTDTQYF.

By share, this clonotype ranks as medium-sized. V usage is TRBV6-2 or TRBV6-3 and J usage is TRBJ2-1; 8 bases map to TRBD2. The ends lost 2 bases at V and 11 bases at J; junction bases unmatched: 8. Germline V CDR1 and CDR2: MNHEY, SVGEGT. The CDR3 consists of 14 residues. This chain's CDR3 is CASSYPPDSGKQFF. Here the CDR3 DNA reads TGTGCCAGCAGTTACCCCCCGGATAGCGGGAAGCAGTTCTTC.

This clonotype has a count of ten or more. This chain links TRBV18 with TRBJ2-1; 7 bases fit TRBD1. The CDR3 extends over 12 amino acids. The V segment lost 3 bases and the J segment 15 bases; nucleotides outside the gene matches: 8. Germline V gives CDR1 KGHSH, CDR2 LQKENI. Here the CDR3 DNA reads TGTGCCAGCTCACCTACAGTAGAGGGGGCGTTCTTC. As protein: CASSPTVEGAFF.

This clonotype was detected ten times or more. This chain uses TRBV2 with TRBJ2-7; 12 bases agree with TRBD1. V dropped 3 bases and J dropped 5; count of bases not matched to a gene: 5. The CDR3 loop spans 15 amino acids. Germline CDR1 and CDR2: SNHLY and FYNNEI. For the CDR3, the DNA is TGTGCCAGCAGTGAGGGACAGGGGGCCGGTAACGAGCAGTACTTC. Translating it yields CASSEGQGAGNEQYF.

As concerns this clonotype: This sequence is one base from a far larger clone and is likely a read error. The chain employs TRBV27 and TRBJ2-7; 8 bases align to TRBD2. The CDR3 has 13 amino acids. Trimming removed 4 bases from V and 7 bases from J; junction bases left unmatched: 6. The germline V gene encodes CDR1 MNHEY and CDR2 SMNVEV (reference sequence). CDR3 sequence (DNA): TGTGCCAGCAGTTCCGGACTAGCCAATGAGCAGTACTTC. Translating gives CASSSGLANEQYF.

This chain joins TRBV20-1 and TRBJ2-7; TRBD2 is a possible D gene (6 bases). The V gene's germline CDR1 is DFQATT and CDR2 SNEGSKA (reference sequence). V was clipped by 6 bases and J by 4 bases, with 16 bases between them. There are 13 residues in the CDR3. DNA of the CDR3: TGCAGTGCCCCGTCGGAGGGCCCATACGAGCAGTACTTC. Protein product: CSAPSEGPYEQYF.

This clonotype was recorded a few times. Being one base from a much bigger clone, this may be a read error. The J gene is TRBJ2-7, the V gene TRBV6-2 or TRBV6-3; 7 positions agree with TRBD2. Per germline, CDR1 MNHEY and CDR2 SVGEGT. The CDR3 runs to 18 residues. V gave up 0 bases and J gave up 3 bases; unmatched junction bases: 14. In nucleotides, the CDR3 is TGTGCCAGCAGTTACTCGCATACGCATTTAGCGGGCGTCTACGAGCAGTACTTC. Its protein product is CASSYSHTHLAGVYEQYF.

Ten or more counts support this clonotype. The chain links TRBV15 to TRBJ2-2, with TRBD1 matching over 9 bases. The CDR3 consists of 18 residues. V lost 0 bases, J lost 0 bases, and 5 bases stayed unmatched. The V gene's germline CDR1 is LNHNV and CDR2 YYDKDF (reference sequence). The DNA of the CDR3 is TGTGCCACCAGCAGAGATAGGACAGGGGCCGCGAACACCGGGGAGCTGTTTTTT. As protein: CATSRDRTGAANTGELFF.

In regard to this clonotype: A read error may produce the germline difference seen at one junction end. This rearrangement joins TRBV3-1 to TRBJ2-1, with D possibly being TRBD2 (5 bases). The germline V gene has CDR1 LGHDT and CDR2 YNNKEL (reference sequence). This CDR3 has 15 residues. The CDR3 protein is CASSKESLAYNEQFF. The CDR3 DNA reads TGTGCCAGCAGCAAAGAATCCCTAGCTTACAATGAGCAGTTCTTC.

This sequence joins TRBV12-3 or TRBV12-4 and TRBJ2-2; perhaps TRBD1 as D (5 bases). The CDR3 spans 15 residues. The V end lost 2 bases, the J end lost 0 bases, and 7 bases lay between the germline ends. This chain's CDR3 is CASSLQTANTGELFF. CDR3 nucleotide sequence: TGTGCCAGCAGTTTACAGACAGCGAACACCGGGGAGCTGTTTTTT.

This chain joins TRBV7-8 and TRBJ2-7; 9 bases are a match to TRBD2. V shed 1 base, J shed 3 bases, and the junction held 1 base outside the gene matches. The CDR3 runs 14 residues. Germline-derived CDR1 and CDR2 are SGHVS and FQNEAQ. This CDR3 is CASSLERGDYEQYF. Here the CDR3 DNA reads TGTGCCAGCAGCTTAGAGCGGGGGGACTACGAGCAGTACTTC.

This clonotype has at least ten counts. The rearrangement uses TRBV7-9 and TRBJ1-1; D is uncertain. The germline V gene encodes CDR1 SEHNR and CDR2 FQNEAQ (reference sequence). This CDR3 is built from 11 residues. V shed 5 bases and J shed 5 bases, with 6 bases lying between them. The CDR3 sequence: CASSRWTEAFF. The CDR3 coding sequence is TGTGCCAGCAGCCGGTGGACTGAAGCTTTCTTT.

This clonotype was seen at least ten times. The chain links TRBV30 to TRBJ2-5, with D possibly being TRBD1 or TRBD2 (7 bases each). V was clipped by 4 bases and J by 1 base, with 16 bases between them. The germline V gene has CDR1 GTSNPN and CDR2 SVGIG (reference sequence). The CDR3 loop spans 15 amino acids. The CDR3 is CAWNLQGGAQETQYF. The CDR3 DNA follows: TGTGCCTGGAATCTCCAGGGGGGGGCCCAAGAGACCCAGTACTTC.

Comments on this clonotype: A far larger clone is only one base removed, so a read error is likely. This chain uses TRBV6-9 with TRBJ2-7; 8 nucleotides match TRBD2. The CDR3 runs to 15 residues. The V and J ends lost 5 bases and 6 bases, in that order; junction bases with no gene match: 12. CDR1 and CDR2 from the germline V gene are MNHGY and SVAAGI. The CDR3 here is CASSHTGTREPEQYF. CDR3 in DNA: TGTGCCAGCAGTCATACCGGGACTAGAGAGCCCGAGCAGTACTTC.